These T cell receptor beta chains were read from a single sample in a study of shared clonotypes between healthy human individuals. This table comes from immunoSEQ multiplex PCR, and its TCRdb copy is limited to in-frame clones, with some not included. The sample yields roughly 2.5 million clones, about 92% seen once. Sequencing was done on a sample of naive CD4+ T cells sorted from blood. The source is a young man in good health. Both conserved end residues are part of each CDR3. A D gene is named only where the DNA matches it firmly. Rows may omit the clone size; those that give it use once, few, many or a size class.

V gene	CDR3 length	clone size	J gene	D gene	CDR3 protein	CDR3 DNA
TRBV10-3	10	.	TRBJ2-5	.	CAMGQETQYF	TGTGCCATGGGACAAGAGACCCAGTACTTC
TRBV5-1	15	.	TRBJ2-3	TRBD2	CASSLRGERTDTQYF	TGCGCCAGCAGCTTGCGGGGGGAGCGAACAGATACGCAGTATTTT
TRBV7-2	15	once	TRBJ2-7	TRBD1	CASSSRDRASYEQYF	TGTGCCAGCAGCTCTCGGGACAGGGCCTCCTACGAGCAGTACTTC
TRBV7-3	13	.	TRBJ1-1	.	CASSTEAGFRAFF	TGTGCCAGCAGCACGGAGGCGGGATTTCGAGCTTTCTTT
TRBV9	16	.	TRBJ2-5	TRBD1	CASSGGDRTGDETQYF	TGTGCCAGCAGCGGGGGAGACCGGACAGGTGACGAGACCCAGTACTTC
TRBV11-2	16	.	TRBJ2-3	.	CASSSPLRAASDTQYF	TGTGCCAGCAGCTCTCCCTTAAGGGCGGCTTCAGATACGCAGTATTTT
TRBV10-3	13	.	TRBJ1-1	.	CAISGQGGTEAFF	TGTGCCATCAGCGGACAAGGAGGCACTGAAGCTTTCTTT
TRBV15	19	.	TRBJ2-2	.	CATSSPIGAGTVNTGELFF	TGTGCCACCAGCAGCCCGATCGGAGCCGGGACGGTGAACACCGGGGAGCTGTTTTTT
TRBV7-2	14	.	TRBJ2-7	TRBD2	CASSLALRTGGQYF	TGTGCCAGCAGCTTAGCGCTTCGGACGGGAGGGCAGTACTTC
TRBV15	13	.	TRBJ2-7	.	CATSRDFFYEQYF	TGTGCCACCAGCAGAGATTTTTTCTACGAGCAGTACTTC
TRBV7-2	13	.	TRBJ2-7	.	CASSPVSSYEQYF	TGTGCCAGCAGCCCTGTTAGCTCCTACGAGCAGTACTTC
TRBV12-5	14	.	TRBJ2-1	.	CASGLGLPTDEQFF	TGTGCTAGTGGTTTAGGACTACCCACCGATGAGCAGTTCTTC
TRBV28	12	.	TRBJ1-4	TRBD1	CASSTTGDRLFF	TGTGCCAGCAGTACGACAGGGGATAGACTGTTTTTT
TRBV10-3	13	once	TRBJ1-5	.	CAISESDRQPQHF	TGTGCCATCAGTGAGTCTGACCGGCAGCCCCAGCATTTT
TRBV2	15	.	TRBJ1-4	TRBD1	CASSGQGGLNEKLFF	TGTGCCAGCAGTGGACAGGGCGGTCTCAATGAAAAACTGTTTTTT
TRBV21-1	15	once	TRBJ1-5	.	CASRNKDPFNQPQHF	TGTGCCTCGCGGAACAAGGACCCGTTTAATCAGCCCCAGCATTTT
TRBV2	15	.	TRBJ1-4	.	CASSVGRTYNEKLFF	TGTGCCAGCAGTGTGGGTAGGACCTATAATGAAAAACTGTTTTTT
TRBV5-1	14	.	TRBJ1-1	.	CASSLEGQNTEAFF	TGCGCCAGCAGCTTAGAGGGACAGAACACTGAAGCTTTCTTT
TRBV10-2	19	.	TRBJ2-3	TRBD2	CASSLAGGIDSPRTDTQYF	TGCGCCAGCAGTCTAGCGGGGGGAATCGATAGCCCGCGCACAGATACGCAGTATTTT
TRBV5-4	16	.	TRBJ2-7	TRBD2	CASSLGSGGAADEQYF	TGTGCCAGCAGCTTGGGAAGCGGGGGGGCCGCGGACGAGCAGTACTTC
TRBV2	13	.	TRBJ1-6	TRBD1	CASSEDRGSPLHF	TGTGCCAGCAGTGAGGACAGGGGGTCACCCCTCCACTTT
TRBV29-1	12	.	TRBJ2-7	.	CSVEPSAYEQYF	TGCAGCGTTGAACCCAGCGCCTACGAGCAGTACTTC
TRBV29-1	13	.	TRBJ2-5	.	CSVDYRSGETQYF	TGCAGCGTTGATTACAGGTCCGGGGAGACCCAGTACTTC
TRBV6-5	14	.	TRBJ2-7	TRBD1	CASSRGRAVYEQYF	TGTGCCAGCAGTAGGGGGCGGGCCGTCTACGAGCAGTACTTC
TRBV5-8	15	.	TRBJ2-1	.	CASSLELSPYNEQFF	TGTGCCAGCAGCTTGGAACTGTCTCCCTACAATGAGCAGTTCTTC
TRBV2	14	.	TRBJ2-3	TRBD2	CASSVRGGTDTQYF	TGTGCCAGCAGTGTGCGCGGGGGGACAGATACGCAGTATTTT
TRBV6-6	13	.	TRBJ2-5	TRBD2	CASSKLAGETQYF	TGTGCCAGCAGCAAGCTAGCGGGGGAGACCCAGTACTTC
TRBV6-6	13	once	TRBJ1-5	.	CASSYVAGQPQHF	TGTGCCAGCAGTTACGTTGCCGGTCAGCCCCAGCATTTT
TRBV2	15	.	TRBJ1-2	.	CASSGGTSGNYGYTF	TGTGCCAGCAGTGGTGGGACAAGCGGCAACTATGGCTACACCTTC
TRBV28	16	.	TRBJ2-2	.	CASEGGEVGLAGELFF	TGTGCCAGCGAAGGAGGGGAGGTGGGGCTAGCCGGGGAGCTGTTTTTT
TRBV18	13	once	TRBJ1-6	.	CASSTGVNSPLHF	TGTGCCAGCTCCACCGGAGTGAATTCACCCCTCCACTTT
TRBV6-1	15	.	TRBJ2-5	.	CASSEQSGGKETQYF	TGTGCCAGCAGTGAACAGTCAGGGGGGAAAGAGACCCAGTACTTC
TRBV11-2	13	.	TRBJ1-5	.	CASSLEAGQPQHF	TGTGCCAGCAGCTTAGAGGCAGGTCAGCCCCAGCATTTT
TRBV19	14	few	TRBJ1-2	TRBD1	CASQSQGVDYGYTF	TGTGCCAGCCAATCACAGGGGGTGGACTATGGCTACACCTTC
TRBV28	13	.	TRBJ2-1	.	CASSLTGPNEQFF	TGTGCCAGCAGTCTCACAGGGCCGAATGAGCAGTTCTTC
TRBV18	11	.	TRBJ2-1	.	CASSPGTEQFF	TGTGCCAGCTCACCCGGGACAGAGCAGTTCTTC
TRBV7-9	14	.	TRBJ2-5	.	CASSLGTGQETQYF	TGTGCCAGCAGCTTAGGTACAGGGCAAGAGACCCAGTACTTC
TRBV5-1	16	.	TRBJ1-6	TRBD1	CASSLTGQGLNSPLHF	TGCGCCAGCAGCTTAACTGGACAGGGGTTGAATTCACCCCTCCACTTT
TRBV6-5	15	once	TRBJ2-1	TRBD2	CASSPLAGGRREQFF	TGTGCCAGCAGTCCACTAGCGGGAGGCCGGCGTGAGCAGTTCTTC
TRBV7-8	16	.	TRBJ2-7	.	CASSFEIQGPLYEQYF	TGTGCCAGCAGCTTCGAGATACAGGGTCCCCTCTACGAGCAGTACTTC
TRBV5-6	17	.	TRBJ1-3	TRBD1	CASSLDRGSSSGNTIYF	TGTGCCAGCAGCCTGGACAGGGGCTCCTCCTCTGGAAACACCATATATTTT
TRBV10-3	14	once	TRBJ2-5	TRBD1	CATVPGQGRETQYF	TGTGCCACCGTCCCCGGACAGGGGAGAGAGACCCAGTACTTC
TRBV11-2	15	.	TRBJ2-3	.	CASSLVDSRTDTQYF	TGTGCCAGCAGCTTAGTAGACTCACGCACAGATACGCAGTATTTT
TRBV5-4	14	.	TRBJ1-2	.	CASSPRQATDGYTF	TGTGCCAGCAGCCCAAGACAGGCCACCGATGGCTACACCTTC
TRBV5-1	14	.	TRBJ1-6	.	CASSLENYNSPLHF	TGCGCCAGCAGCTTGGAGAACTACAATTCACCCCTCCACTTT
TRBV29-1	13	.	TRBJ1-5	.	CSVGFGINQPQHF	TGCAGCGTTGGCTTTGGGATTAATCAGCCCCAGCATTTT
TRBV11-1	14	.	TRBJ1-4	TRBD1	CASSYGQGNEKLFF	TGTGCCAGCAGCTACGGACAGGGGAACGAAAAACTGTTTTTT
TRBV6-5	14	.	TRBJ2-7	.	CASRPSDGPYEQYF	TGTGCCAGCAGACCCTCGGACGGTCCCTACGAGCAGTACTTC
TRBV6-5	13	.	TRBJ1-2	.	CASSTPGYYGYTF	TGTGCCAGCAGTACTCCAGGTTACTATGGCTACACCTTC
TRBV6-7	18	.	TRBJ2-2	TRBD1	CASSYLTGWFVTAGELFF	TGTGCCAGCAGTTATCTGACAGGGTGGTTTGTTACGGCCGGGGAGCTGTTTTTT
TRBV11-2	15	.	TRBJ2-6	.	CATSGQLSGANVLTF	TGTGCCACCTCGGGGCAGCTCTCTGGGGCCAACGTCCTGACTTTC
TRBV15	13	few	TRBJ1-1	.	CATSRVADTEAFF	TGTGCCACCAGCAGAGTGGCAGACACTGAAGCTTTCTTT